This T cell receptor beta chain comes out of a study of T cells in localized non-small cell lung cancer. Notes on the study in general: Higher blood T cell density tracked longer overall survival. Across samples, adjacent lung featured a median around 55 of the top 100 tumor clones.

With respect to this clone: Antigen unknown.

This table comes from immunoSEQ multiplex PCR, and its TCRdb copy is limited to in-frame clones, with some not included. The data show some 66,000 clones, approximately 84% seen once. The receptor comes from a female donor of 60 years or more with stage I lung adenocarcinoma. The sample was peripheral blood, taken before any cancer treatment.

CDR3 protein: CASSEGPGGWNEQFF. CDR3 DNA: TGTGCCAGCAGTGAAGGGCCAGGGGGGTGGAATGAGCAGTTCTTC. This sequence joins TRBV6-1 and TRBJ2-1; a possible D gene is TRBD1 (7 bases). The V end lost 1 base, the J end lost 7 bases, and 14 bases lay between the germline ends. The CDR3 totals 15 residues. Germline CDR1 MNHNS, CDR2 SASEGT.